The sequence of this T cell receptor (beta chain) was determined in a study of blood T cells in healthy people across ages. This clonotype appeared a few times. Germline is not matched at one junction end, which may reflect a read error. Through a sample-barcoded 5' primer and a J-beta primer mix, a second PCR was run for roughly 7 to 11 cycles. One entry per CDR3 protein, called by TCRdb with MiXCR from the 5' RACE reads. The sample records hundreds of thousands of distinct CDR3 sequences, approximately 31% being singletons. Per the germline V gene, CDR1 is SQVTM and CDR2 is ANQGSEA. This CDR3 spans 15 amino acids.

Input material: blood. The chain carries TRBV29-1 and TRBJ1-4, with 7 bases fitting TRBD1. This receptor was taken from a woman at least 80 years old in good health. In DNA form, the CDR3 reads TGCAGCACCCTGACAGGGACTACAACTAATGAAAAACGGTTTTTT. It is translated as CSTLTGTTTNEKRFF.